The clone carrying this T cell receptor (beta chain) has a handful of counts. These data belong to a study of PD-L1 blockade in urothelial cancer. About the study: Median T cell yield from blood was roughly 140,000.

The germline V and J ends were trimmed by 5 bases and 0 bases, with 10 bases remaining between them. Germline loops: CDR1 MDHEN, CDR2 SYDVKM. The CDR3 is made up of 15 amino acids. Time point here: peripheral blood 6 weeks after treatment start. Method: immunoSEQ multiplex PCR; TCRdb's copy keeps in-frame clones and lacks some. The table has around 47,000 clones, roughly four fifths seen once. The sequence derives from a man aged 55-75 years with urothelial cancer. The specimen comprised PBMCs, sampled around atezolizumab (anti-PD-L1) treatment. The chain links TRBV28 to TRBJ2-2, with D unclear. The CDR3 DNA is TGTGCCAGCAGTAGTTTGACTTCGAACACCGGGGAGCTGTTTTTT. Residues: CASSSLTSNTGELFF.